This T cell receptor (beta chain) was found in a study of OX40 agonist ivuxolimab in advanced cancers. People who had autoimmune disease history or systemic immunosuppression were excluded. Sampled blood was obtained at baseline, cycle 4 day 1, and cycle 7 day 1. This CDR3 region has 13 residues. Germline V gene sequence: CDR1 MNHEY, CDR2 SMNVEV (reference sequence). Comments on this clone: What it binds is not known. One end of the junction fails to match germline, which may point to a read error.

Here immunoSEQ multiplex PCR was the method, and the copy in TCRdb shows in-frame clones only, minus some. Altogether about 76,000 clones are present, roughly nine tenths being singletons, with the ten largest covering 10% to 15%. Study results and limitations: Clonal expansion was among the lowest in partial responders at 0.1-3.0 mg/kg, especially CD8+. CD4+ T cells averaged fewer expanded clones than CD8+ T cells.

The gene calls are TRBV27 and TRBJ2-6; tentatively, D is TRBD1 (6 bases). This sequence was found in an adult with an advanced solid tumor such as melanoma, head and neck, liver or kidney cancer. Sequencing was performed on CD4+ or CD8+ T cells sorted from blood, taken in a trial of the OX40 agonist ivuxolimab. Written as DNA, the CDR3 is TGTGCCAGCAGTTATAAGGGGGTCAACGTCCTGACTTTC. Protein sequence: CASSYKGVNVLTF.